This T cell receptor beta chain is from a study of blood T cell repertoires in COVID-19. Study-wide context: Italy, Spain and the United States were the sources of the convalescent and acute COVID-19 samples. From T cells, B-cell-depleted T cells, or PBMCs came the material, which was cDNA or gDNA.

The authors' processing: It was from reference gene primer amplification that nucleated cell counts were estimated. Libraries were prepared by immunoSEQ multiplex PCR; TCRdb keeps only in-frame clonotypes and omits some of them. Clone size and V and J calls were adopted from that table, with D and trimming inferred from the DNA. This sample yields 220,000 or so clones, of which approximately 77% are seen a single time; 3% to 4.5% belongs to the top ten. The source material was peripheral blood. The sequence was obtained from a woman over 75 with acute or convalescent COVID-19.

The CDR3 loop is CASSSTPGTGELFF. For the CDR3, the DNA is TGTGCCAGCAGCTCGACCCCGGGAACCGGGGAGCTGTTTTTT. V usage is TRBV7-3 and J usage is TRBJ2-2; maybe TRBD2 (5 bases). This CDR3 is 14 amino acids long. Trimming removed 4 bases from V and 5 bases from J, with 11 bases in between. Germline CDR1 reads SGHTA; CDR2 reads FQGTGA.